A single sample gave rise to the 25 T cell receptor beta chains below, sequenced in a study of radiation and T cells in renal cell carcinoma. Specified time point: blood 2 weeks post-SBRT. The sample's treatment: 15 Gy SBRT to primary tumor, nephrectomy 4 weeks later. The table came from immunoSEQ multiplex PCR; TCRdb's copy has only in-frame clones and leaves some out. The table has about 130,000 clones, 65% to 85% seen once. Sample: blood, taken from a patient whose treatment included radiotherapy and nephrectomy. These receptors came from a man between 50 and 59 years old with renal cell carcinoma.

The V and J genes are TRBV7-9 and TRBJ2-2, with D unresolved. V was pared by 6 bases and J by 0 bases, with 11 bases between. In germline, CDR1 is SEHNR, CDR2 FQNEAQ (reference sequence). The CDR3 has 15 residues. The DNA of the CDR3 is TGTGCCAGCAGTCTAGTAAGCCCGAACACCGGGGAGCTGTTTTTT. Protein sequence: CASSLVSPNTGELFF.

The V call is TRBV9, the J call TRBJ2-2; 9 bases line up with TRBD1. The V gene's germline CDR1 is SGDLS and CDR2 YYNGEE. The V and J ends lost 0 bases and 7 bases, in that order; junction bases with no gene match: 4. CDR3 length equals 15 residues. The CDR3 here is CASSVEQGANGELFF. CDR3 DNA sequence: TGTGCCAGCAGCGTAGAACAGGGGGCGAACGGGGAGCTGTTTTTT.

CDR3 protein: CASSESRTGFAGELFF. DNA of the CDR3: TGTGCCAGCAGTGAATCCCGGACAGGGTTCGCCGGGGAGCTGTTTTTT. The chain employs TRBV25-1 and TRBJ2-2, with 8 bases fitting TRBD1. This CDR3 has 16 amino acids. CDR1 and CDR2 (germline): MGHDK, SYGVNS. After removal of 1 base from V and 6 bases from J, the junction contained 7 bases not matched to a gene.

This chain connects TRBV29-1 to TRBJ2-5, with D hard to call. Matching the DNA end better, TRBJ2-7 makes the J call doubtful. CDR3 length: 11 amino acids. Germline V gene data show CDR1 as SQVTM and CDR2 as ANQGSEA. The CDR3 DNA is TGCAGCGTTAGGAGCTCCTACGAGCAGTACTTC. Translated, it gives CSVRSSYEQYF.

The chain recombines TRBV28 with TRBJ1-1; tentatively, D is TRBD1 (5 bases). Germline CDR1 MDHEN, CDR2 SYDVKM. The length of the CDR3 is 15 residues. Trimming pared 6 bases from V and 5 bases from J, leaving 19 bases between. The CDR3 sequence: CASRNAGQGGTEAFF. CDR3 nucleotides: TGTGCCAGCAGAAACGCCGGGCAGGGAGGGACTGAAGCTTTCTTT.

This rearrangement joins TRBV10-3 to TRBJ2-7; 10 bases line up with TRBD2. Germline CDR1 is ENHRY and CDR2 is SYGVKD. V gave up 6 bases and J gave up 2 bases; unmatched junction bases: 10. There are 16 residues in the CDR3. Here the CDR3 DNA reads TGTGCCATCAGGGGGGGGGCTAGCGGGAGCGCCTACGAGCAGTACTTC. It specifies CAIRGGASGSAYEQYF.

The gene calls are TRBV19 and TRBJ2-5; 12 bases fit TRBD2. In germline, CDR1 is LNHDA, CDR2 SQIVND (reference sequence). The length of the CDR3 is 15 residues. Germline trimming cut 4 bases from V and 3 bases from J; bases unmatched to any gene: 3. The CDR3 bases are TGTGCCAGTAGTAAAAGACTAGCGGGGGAAGAGACCCAGTACTTC. It yields the protein CASSKRLAGEETQYF.

The chain recombines TRBV6-5 with TRBJ2-5; D unresolved. The germline V gene encodes CDR1 MNHEY and CDR2 SVGAGI. CDR3 length: 14 residues. V was shortened by 0 bases and J by 2 bases, with 7 bases between the two germline ends. The CDR3 DNA follows: TGTGCCAGCAGTTACTCTGGGTTTCAAGAGACCCAGTACTTC. It yields the protein CASSYSGFQETQYF.

This chain links TRBV7-9 with TRBJ1-1, with unresolved D. Germline V gene lookup returns CDR1 SEHNR and CDR2 FQNEAQ (reference sequence). V was shortened by 1 base and J by 3 bases, with 12 bases between the two germline ends. The CDR3 totals 15 residues. CDR3: CASSLDVGWDTEAFF. CDR3 DNA: TGTGCCAGCAGCTTAGATGTGGGGTGGGACACTGAAGCTTTCTTT. Using reference TRBV7-9 and TRBJ1-1 for the parts outside the CDR3, the full variable domain is DTGVSQNPRHKITKRGQNVTFRCDPISEHNRLYWYRQTLGQGPEFLTYFQNEAQLEKSRLLSDRFSAERPKGSFSTLEIQRTEQGDSAMYLCASSLDVGWDTEAFFGQGTRLTVV.

This chain links TRBV15 with TRBJ1-1, with D tentatively TRBD1 (6 bases). Per the germline V gene, CDR1 is LNHNV and CDR2 is YYDKDF (reference sequence). V lost 0 bases, J lost 2 bases, and 13 bases lay in between. The CDR3 consists of 16 residues. CDR3 sequence reads: CATSRDNQGFNTEAFF. The CDR3, as DNA: TGTGCCACCAGCAGAGATAATCAGGGGTTCAACACTGAAGCTTTCTTT.

The chain uses TRBV5-1 and TRBJ1-3; weak D call: TRBD1 (5 bases). Between the trimmed V and J ends, which lost 3 bases and 4 bases, there was a span of 11 bases. Germline V lookup: CDR1 SGHRS, CDR2 YFSETQ. There are 14 residues in the CDR3. The CDR3 bases are TGCGCCAGCAGCTACGGGACGGAAGGAAACACCATATATTTT. Residues: CASSYGTEGNTIYF.

The chain couples TRBV5-6 to TRBJ1-2, with 9 nucleotides matching TRBD1. CDR1 is SGHDT and CDR2 is YYEEEE in the germline V gene. The J segment lost 10 bases and the V segment lost 5 bases, leaving 12 bases of the junction unmatched. The CDR3 runs 14 residues. CDR3 residues: CASRAVGDREDYTF. The CDR3 DNA follows: TGTGCCAGCAGGGCGGTGGGGGACAGGGAGGACTACACCTTC.

This sequence joins TRBV28 and TRBJ2-3, with no clear D. The length of the CDR3 is 11 residues. The V end lost 4 bases, the J end lost 4 bases, and 3 bases lay between the germline ends. Germline loops: CDR1 MDHEN, CDR2 SYDVKM. The chain's CDR3 is CASSSSDTQYF. The CDR3 nucleotides read TGTGCCAGCAGTTCCTCAGATACGCAGTATTTT.

This sequence joins TRBV5-1 and TRBJ2-7; 9 bases are shared with TRBD2. The CDR3 spans 16 residues. Germline CDR1 and CDR2: SGHRS and YFSETQ. V lost 0 bases, J lost 2 bases, and 6 bases stayed unmatched. CDR3 protein: CASSLGASGTPYEQYF. CDR3 bases: TGCGCCAGCAGCTTGGGGGCTAGCGGGACCCCCTACGAGCAGTACTTC.

This chain uses TRBV5-4 with TRBJ2-1; D remains ambiguous. Germline V lookup: CDR1 SGHNT, CDR2 YYREEE (reference sequence). This CDR3 has 15 amino acids. Trimming cost V 5 bases and J 2 bases, with 14 bases left between them. The CDR3 is CASSRAASTYNEQFF. In DNA, the CDR3 is TGTGCCAGCAGTAGGGCCGCATCTACCTACAATGAGCAGTTCTTC.

V is TRBV7-2 and J is TRBJ2-7, with 8 bases lining up with TRBD1. Trimming took 4 bases from V and 5 from J; bases not matched to a gene: 10. CDR1 is SGHTA, CDR2 FQGNSA, per germline. CDR3 length equals 15 residues. This CDR3 reads CASSSPRTGFHEQYF. The CDR3 DNA is TGTGCCAGCAGCTCACCAAGGACAGGGTTCCACGAGCAGTACTTC.

This rearrangement joins TRBV4-1 to TRBJ2-5; no definite D call. V dropped 5 bases and J dropped 1 base, with 14 bases sitting between them. The CDR3 totals 15 residues. CDR1 and CDR2 (germline): MGHRA, YSYEKL. The CDR3: CASSSNSAVQETQYF. Written as DNA, the CDR3 is TGCGCCAGCAGCTCAAATTCGGCAGTCCAAGAGACCCAGTACTTC.

V gene TRBV9 combines with J gene TRBJ2-7; weak D call: TRBD2 (7 bases). This CDR3 is built from 18 residues. V lost 5 bases to trimming and J lost 7 bases, with 31 bases between them. The V gene's germline CDR1 is SGDLS and CDR2 YYNGEE. CDR3 sequence (DNA): TGTGCCAGCAGTTTCCCCCCTCCCCCTGGGGGGGCAATGTGGGAGCAGTACTTC. Its translation: CASSFPPPPGGAMWEQYF.

J is TRBJ2-6 and V is TRBV10-2, with TRBD1 identical over 7 bases. CDR1 and CDR2 from the germline V gene are WSHSY and SAAADI. Trimming cost V 9 bases and J 2 bases; bases outside gene matches: 7. The CDR3 consists of 15 residues. The CDR3 loop is CASTQGTAGANVLTF. The CDR3 nucleotides are TGCGCCAGTACACAGGGGACGGCTGGGGCCAACGTCCTGACTTTC.

This clone was detected only a few times. The rearrangement uses TRBV6-9 and TRBJ2-2, with D unclear. This CDR3 comprises 12 residues. V gave up 6 bases and J gave up 2 bases, with 4 bases separating them. CDR1 MNHGY and CDR2 SVAAGI come from the germline V gene. The CDR3 DNA follows: TGTGCCAGCAGAGAAAACACCGGGGAGCTGTTTTTT. Protein product: CASRENTGELFF.

CDR3 in DNA: TGTGCCAGCAGCTTATCCTCCGGGGCCCTCGGAGGGGAAAAACTGTTTTTT. Translated, it gives CASSLSSGALGGEKLFF. The chain joins TRBV5-4 to TRBJ1-4, with D tentatively TRBD1 (5 bases). With 2 bases removed from V and 8 bases from J, the gap between germline ends came to 22 bases. Germline CDR1 is SGHNT and CDR2 is YYREEE (reference sequence). The CDR3 consists of 17 residues. Complete variable domain (other parts from reference TRBV5-4 and TRBJ1-4): ETGVTQSPTHLIKTRGQQVTLRCSSQSGHNTVSWYQQALGQGPQFIFQYYREEENGRGNFPPRFSGLQFPNYSSELNVNALELDDSALYLCASSLSSGALGGEKLFFGSGTQLSVL.

The chain is built from TRBV7-2 and TRBJ1-4; no clear D. The CDR3 runs 15 residues. V lost 5 bases and J lost 0, with 10 bases in between. Per germline, CDR1 SGHTA and CDR2 FQGNSA. Here the CDR3 DNA reads TGTGCCAGCAGCCCGGGGAGTACAACTAATGAAAAACTGTTTTTT. This encodes CASSPGSTTNEKLFF.

This sequence joins TRBV11-2 and TRBJ2-5; TRBD2 aligns across 8 bases. This CDR3 has 16 residues. CDR1 SGHAT and CDR2 FQNNGV come from the germline V gene. With V trimmed by 6 bases and J by 6 bases, 15 bases remained unmatched. DNA of the CDR3: TGTGCCAGCAGTCCGGAGGGCCTAGCGGGTATTAAGACCCAGTACTTC. Translation: CASSPEGLAGIKTQYF. Complete variable domain (other parts from reference TRBV11-2 and TRBJ2-5): EAGVAQSPRYKIIEKRQSVAFWCNPISGHATLYWYQQILGQGPKLLIQFQNNGVVDDSQLPKDRFSAERLKGVDSTLKIQPAKLEDSAVYLCASSPEGLAGIKTQYFGPGTRLLVL.

The chain recombines TRBV6-4 with TRBJ2-7; a possible D gene is TRBD2 (5 bases). Germline CDR1 is MRHNA and CDR2 is SNTAGT. The germline V and J ends were trimmed by 7 bases and 7 bases, with 20 bases remaining between them. The CDR3 totals 14 residues. The CDR3 DNA is TGTGCCAGCAAAGGAGTACCGGGGTTCGAAGAGCAGTACTTC. Translation gives CASKGVPGFEEQYF.

This clone showed up just once. The V and J genes are TRBV7-2 and TRBJ1-6, with TRBD1 as a possible D gene (5 bases). Germline V lookup: CDR1 SGHTA, CDR2 FQGNSA. V was shortened by 4 bases and J by 9 bases, with 13 bases between the two germline ends. The CDR3 consists of 14 residues. CDR3 residues: CASSSQGVGSPLHF. As DNA, the CDR3 is TGTGCCAGCAGCTCCCAGGGTGTGGGTTCACCCCTCCACTTT. The full variable domain, in which reference TRBV7-2 and TRBJ1-6 provide the parts outside the CDR3, is GAGVSQSPSNKVTEKGKDVELRCDPISGHTALYWYRQSLGQGLEFLIYFQGNSAPDKSGLPSDRFSAERTGGSVSTLTIQRTQQEDSAVYLCASSSQGVGSPLHFGNGTRLTVT.